The 31 T cell receptor beta chains presented below share a single source sample, sequenced in a study of blood T cell repertoires in COVID-19. Using immunoSEQ multiplex PCR, the repertoire was profiled, and TCRdb retains in-frame clones only, with some absent. This sample has fewer than 350,000 clones, with roughly 86% found just once. The sequenced material came from peripheral blood. The receptors here all came from a man younger than 30 with active or convalescent COVID-19.

V usage is TRBV29-1 and J usage is TRBJ1-2, with 10 bases aligning to TRBD1. V gave up 3 bases and J gave up 12 bases; unmatched junction bases: 7. Germline loops: CDR1 SQVTM, CDR2 ANQGSEA. This CDR3 is 12 amino acids long. CDR3 DNA: TGCAGCGTTGACCGACAGGGGGCCTTCCACACCTTC. Residues: CSVDRQGAFHTF.

V and J are TRBV3-1 (or the pseudogene TRBV3-2) and TRBJ1-3; TRBD1 might be the D (5 bases). The CDR3 has 16 amino acids. The V and J ends lost 4 bases and 0 bases respectively, with 13 bases between them. Looked up from germline, CDR1 is LGHDT and CDR2 is YNNKEL (reference sequence). DNA of the CDR3: TGTGCCAGCAGCCCCGGACACTTCTCCTCTGGAAACACCATATATTTT. Amino acid sequence: CASSPGHFSSGNTIYF.

The V call is TRBV5-1, the J call TRBJ2-3, with D perhaps matching TRBD2 (7 bases). Trimming removed 0 bases from V and 6 bases from J, with 14 bases in between. There are 15 residues in the CDR3. Germline V gene sequence: CDR1 SGHRS, CDR2 YFSETQ. The DNA for the CDR3 is TGCGCCAGCAGCTTGGACGGGGGGCCAGGGGATACGCAGTATTTT. Translation gives CASSLDGGPGDTQYF.

The chain employs TRBV20-1 and TRBJ1-2; D gene unclear. CDR3 size: 11 residues. Looked up from germline, CDR1 is DFQATT and CDR2 is SNEGSKA (reference sequence). The V gene lost 3 bases and the J gene lost 2 bases, with 4 bases spanning the gap. The CDR3 coding sequence is TGCAGTGCTAGCCGGAACTATGGCTACACCTTC. It is translated as CSASRNYGYTF.

The genes are TRBV4-1 and TRBJ1-6, with a weak D call TRBD1 (6 bases). CDR3 size: 16 residues. The germline CDR1 and CDR2 sequences are MGHRA and YSYEKL. Trimming shortened V by 0 bases and J by 6 bases, and 12 bases separated the two germline ends. CDR3 DNA: TGCGCCAGCAGCCAAGATCGGACAGCCAGTAATTCACCCCTCCACTTT. This sequence encodes CASSQDRTASNSPLHF.

The CDR3 nucleotides are TGTGCCAGCTCACTAGACAGGGGTAGCTACGAGCAGTACTTC. Its translation: CASSLDRGSYEQYF. The V call is TRBV18, the J call TRBJ2-7, with 8 bases identical to TRBD1. The CDR3 runs 14 residues. J lost 3 bases, V lost 4 bases, and 5 bases had no gene match. The germline V gene has CDR1 KGHSH and CDR2 LQKENI.

The chain employs TRBV7-2 and TRBJ1-2; 8 bases align to TRBD1. With V trimmed by 5 bases and J by 4 bases, 12 bases remained unmatched. Germline CDR1 SGHTA, CDR2 FQGNSA. The length of the CDR3 is 16 residues. The CDR3 region is CASSDAWGQDLYGYTF. CDR3 in DNA: TGTGCCAGCAGCGACGCCTGGGGACAGGACCTCTATGGCTACACCTTC.

The chain carries TRBV13 and TRBJ2-4, with 7 positions matching TRBD1. V trimming: 3 bases; J trimming: 5 bases; junction bases outside the gene matches: 1. Germline loops: CDR1 PRHDT, CDR2 FYEKMQ (reference sequence). This CDR3 contains 13 residues. CDR3 sequence reads: CASSFGTENIQYF. CDR3 bases: TGTGCCAGCAGCTTTGGGACAGAAAACATTCAGTACTTC.

V and J are TRBV14 and TRBJ2-7; 8 nucleotides align to TRBD1. The V and J ends lost 4 bases and 1 base, in that order; junction bases with no gene match: 9. Per germline, CDR1 SGHDN and CDR2 FVKESK. This CDR3 region has 16 residues. As DNA, the CDR3 is TGTGCCAGCAGCCTAATCGGACAGGGCGATTCCTACGAGCAGTACTTC. Its translation is CASSLIGQGDSYEQYF.

The chain carries TRBV2 and TRBJ1-5; D unclear. V dropped 3 bases and J dropped 7 bases, with 16 bases sitting between them. Germline CDR1 reads SNHLY; CDR2 reads FYNNEI. CDR3 length: 15 amino acids. The CDR3 protein is CASSDGTGWQQPQHF. The CDR3 DNA is TGTGCCAGCAGTGATGGTACGGGGTGGCAACAGCCCCAGCATTTT.

V usage is TRBV6-5 and J usage is TRBJ2-2; D remains ambiguous. Germline CDR1 MNHEY, CDR2 SVGAGI. Trimming pared 7 bases from V and 8 bases from J, leaving 8 bases between. The length of the CDR3 is 11 residues. This CDR3 is CASKSRGELFF. The CDR3 DNA sequence: TGTGCCAGCAAATCCAGGGGGGAGCTGTTTTTT.

V usage is TRBV29-1 and J usage is TRBJ1-2; unclear D gene. Germline CDR1 reads SQVTM; CDR2 reads ANQGSEA. This CDR3 is built from 12 residues. V was clipped by 3 bases and J by 1 base, with 6 bases between them. The CDR3 reads CSVDLDNYGYTF. The CDR3 DNA sequence: TGCAGCGTTGATTTAGATAACTATGGCTACACCTTC.

As concerns this clone: Its ends do not fully match the called genes, so a read error is possible. The chain recombines TRBV7-2 with TRBJ2-1; the match to TRBD2 covers 15 bases. The CDR3 has 14 amino acids. Germline V gives CDR1 SGHTA, CDR2 FQGNSA. The CDR3 loop is CASSSGLAGGPGIF. CDR3 DNA sequence: TGTGCCAGCAGCTCCGGACTAGCGGGGGGGCCGGGGATCTTC.

The table lists this clone with a count of one. The V call is TRBV5-4, the J call TRBJ2-5; 16 bases line up with TRBD2. V lost 4 bases to trimming and J lost 5 bases; unmatched junction nucleotides: 5. Germline values: CDR1 SGHNT, CDR2 YYREEE (reference sequence). The CDR3 length is 16 residues. The CDR3 here is CASSLGLAGGQETQYF. DNA of the CDR3: TGTGCCAGCAGCCTGGGACTAGCGGGGGGGCAGGAGACCCAGTACTTC.

This clone occurred a few times. The rearrangement links TRBV3-1 (or the pseudogene TRBV3-2) to TRBJ1-4; D not resolved. The germline V and J ends were trimmed by 0 bases and 11 bases, with 16 bases remaining between them. Germline CDR1 reads LGHDT; CDR2 reads YNNKEL (reference sequence). This CDR3 contains 15 residues. The CDR3 spells CASSQDQVSRRKLFF. CDR3 nucleotides: TGTGCCAGCAGCCAAGATCAGGTCTCGCGGAGGAAACTGTTTTTT.

The rearrangement joins TRBV7-3 to TRBJ1-1; possible D gene TRBD1, 5 bases. The CDR3 consists of 13 residues. The germline V and J ends were trimmed by 5 bases and 7 bases, with 14 bases remaining between them. Germline V gives CDR1 SGHTA, CDR2 FQGTGA. The CDR3: CASSPQGGDEAFF. The CDR3 DNA follows: TGTGCCAGCAGCCCTCAGGGTGGGGATGAAGCTTTCTTT.

As to this clone: A much larger clone is a single base away; this may be a read error. Other DNA sequences in this specimen translate into the identical CDR3. The chain carries TRBV10-3 and TRBJ2-7; 9 nucleotides match TRBD2. This CDR3 is 14 amino acids long. The germline CDR1 and CDR2 sequences are ENHRY and SYGVKD. Losses at the gene ends were 6 bases for V and 0 bases for J; bases not matched to a gene: 3. CDR3 region: CAISERGDSYEQYF. The CDR3 DNA is TGTGCCATCAGCGAGCGGGGGGACTCCTACGAGCAGTACTTC.

With regard to this clone: Distinct nucleotide sequences in the sample also encode this CDR3. This sequence joins TRBV4-3 and TRBJ2-1; 10 bases line up with TRBD2. The CDR3 is made up of 16 amino acids. CDR1 LGHNA and CDR2 YSLEER come from the germline V gene. J gave up 3 bases and V 0 bases, and 2 bases lay outside the gene matches. CDR3 sequence (DNA): TGCGCCAGCAGCCAAGAATCTAGCGGGGGCTACAATGAGCAGTTCTTC. Residues: CASSQESSGGYNEQFF.

This chain links TRBV2 with TRBJ1-5, with a weak D call TRBD1 (5 bases). The V and J ends lost 3 bases and 4 bases respectively, with 13 bases between them. Germline lookup yields CDR1 SNHLY and CDR2 FYNNEI. The CDR3 has 15 residues. As DNA, the CDR3 is TGTGCCAGCAGTGAGTTCAGGGCAAGAAATCAGCCCCAGCATTTT. Protein product: CASSEFRARNQPQHF.

This clone was counted a single time. The gene calls are TRBV2 and TRBJ1-4, with 11 bases fitting TRBD1. Germline V gene lookup returns CDR1 SNHLY and CDR2 FYNNEI. Trimming removed 7 bases from V and 7 bases from J; junction bases left unmatched: 5. The CDR3 has 14 amino acids. DNA for the CDR3: TGTGCCAGCACCCAGGGGACAGGGGGTGAAAAACTGTTTTTT. It encodes CASTQGTGGEKLFF.

The chain combines TRBV19 with TRBJ1-5, with D possibly being TRBD1 (5 bases). CDR3 length equals 15 residues. The germline V and J ends were trimmed by 4 bases and 2 bases, with 12 bases remaining between them. The germline gives CDR1 LNHDA, CDR2 SQIVND (reference sequence). The CDR3 DNA follows: TGTGCCAGTAGTACCGACAGTGGTGGCAATCAGCCCCAGCATTTT. It encodes CASSTDSGGNQPQHF. Full variable domain (remainder filled in from reference TRBV19 and TRBJ1-5): DGGITQSPKYLFRKEGQNVTLSCEQNLNHDAMYWYRQDPGQGLRLIYYSQIVNDFQKGDIAEGYSVSREKKESFPLTVTSAQKNPTAFYLCASSTDSGGNQPQHFGDGTRLSIL.

The CDR3 reads CASSLQEQQETQYF. The CDR3 nucleotides are TGTGCCAGCAGCTTACAGGAACAGCAAGAGACCCAGTACTTC. This chain uses TRBV7-9 with TRBJ2-5; no reliable D call. V gave up 2 bases and J gave up 2 bases, with 9 bases separating them. This CDR3 spans 14 amino acids. Germline V gene lookup returns CDR1 SEHNR and CDR2 FQNEAQ (reference sequence).

The J gene is TRBJ1-4, the V gene TRBV7-9; no definite D call. V lost 4 bases, J lost 4 bases, and 10 bases lay in between. CDR1 is SEHNR, CDR2 FQNEAQ, per germline (reference sequence). The CDR3 is made up of 14 amino acids. The CDR3 DNA is TGTGCCAGCAGCTCAACGGAGAATAATGAAAAACTGTTTTTT. The encoded protein is CASSSTENNEKLFF.

This clone turned up a few times. The same CDR3 also results from other DNA sequences found in this sample. The CDR3 here is CASSLGGNTEAFF. DNA of the CDR3: TGTGCCAGCAGTTTAGGGGGCAACACTGAAGCTTTCTTT. The rearrangement uses TRBV12-3 or TRBV12-4 and TRBJ1-1; possibly TRBD1 for D (5 bases). The CDR3 is 13 amino acids. V gave up 1 base and J gave up 2 bases, with 5 bases separating them.

The chain combines TRBV11-1 with TRBJ2-3; 8 nucleotides agree with TRBD2. CDR1 is SGHAT and CDR2 is FQDESV in the germline V gene (reference sequence). The ends lost 4 bases at V and 4 bases at J; junction bases unmatched: 7. The length of the CDR3 is 15 residues. CDR3 in amino acids: CASSSYRGGADTQYF. CDR3 bases: TGTGCCAGCAGCTCCTACCGGGGGGGCGCAGATACGCAGTATTTT.

The chain uses TRBV19 and TRBJ2-1; 10 positions agree with TRBD2. V was clipped by 6 bases and J by 12 bases; unmatched bases: 11. The CDR3 is made up of 14 amino acids. Per germline, CDR1 LNHDA and CDR2 SQIVND (reference sequence). This CDR3 is CASSPSGGAYVQFF. The CDR3 bases are TGTGCCAGTAGCCCCAGCGGGGGGGCGTACGTGCAGTTCTTC.

The chain is built from TRBV11-2 and TRBJ1-2; 7 bases are a match to TRBD1. Germline CDR1 SGHAT, CDR2 FQNNGV. The J segment lost 3 bases and the V segment lost 5 bases, leaving 12 bases of the junction unmatched. The CDR3 runs to 16 residues. The DNA of the CDR3 is TGTGCCAGCAGCCCGATACAGGGGAGGTTGGACTATGGCTACACCTTC. Translated, it gives CASSPIQGRLDYGYTF.

The V gene is TRBV6-2 or TRBV6-3, the J gene TRBJ1-5, with D possibly TRBD1 on 5 matching bases. The V end lost 4 bases, the J end lost 4 bases, and 8 bases lay between the germline ends. Germline V gene lookup returns CDR1 MNHEY and CDR2 SVGEGT. The CDR3 contains 13 residues. CDR3 protein: CASSSGLNQPQHF. The CDR3 DNA reads TGTGCCAGCAGTTCAGGGTTGAATCAGCCCCAGCATTTT.

This chain joins TRBV5-5 and TRBJ1-2; the D gene is possibly TRBD1 (6 bases). The CDR3 is 16 residues long. Trimming stripped 4 bases from V and 5 bases from J, with 21 bases between. CDR1 and CDR2 (germline): SGHKS, YYEKEE (reference sequence). CDR3 coding DNA: TGTGCCAGCAGCGGAGGTTGGGACACCTTGGGGTATGGCTACACCTTC. This gives the protein CASSGGWDTLGYGYTF. Full variable domain (rest looked up from reference TRBV5-5 and TRBJ1-2): DAGVTQSPTHLIKTRGQQVTLRCSPISGHKSVSWYQQVLGQGPQFIFQYYEKEERGRGNFPDRFSARQFPNYSSELNVNALLLGDSALYLCASSGGWDTLGYGYTFGSGTRLTVV.

V usage is TRBV7-6 and J usage is TRBJ2-5; 11 nucleotides agree with TRBD2. The CDR3 is 15 residues long. Germline lookup yields CDR1 SGHVS and CDR2 FNYEAQ. The ends lost 5 bases at V and 3 bases at J; junction bases unmatched: 5. CDR3 in amino acids: CASSLLAGGEETQYF. The CDR3 DNA follows: TGTGCCAGCAGCCTTTTAGCGGGGGGGGAAGAGACCCAGTACTTC.

This clone came up once. The chain employs TRBV6-6 and TRBJ1-1; perhaps TRBD1 as D (6 bases). Germline CDR1 reads MNHNY; CDR2 reads SVGAGI (reference sequence). The CDR3 sequence is 14 residues long. The V end was cut by 5 bases, the J end by 1 base, with 11 bases between. The CDR3 bases are TGTGCCAGCAGTCACAGGGTGGGGAACACTGAAGCTTTCTTT. Translating gives CASSHRVGNTEAFF.